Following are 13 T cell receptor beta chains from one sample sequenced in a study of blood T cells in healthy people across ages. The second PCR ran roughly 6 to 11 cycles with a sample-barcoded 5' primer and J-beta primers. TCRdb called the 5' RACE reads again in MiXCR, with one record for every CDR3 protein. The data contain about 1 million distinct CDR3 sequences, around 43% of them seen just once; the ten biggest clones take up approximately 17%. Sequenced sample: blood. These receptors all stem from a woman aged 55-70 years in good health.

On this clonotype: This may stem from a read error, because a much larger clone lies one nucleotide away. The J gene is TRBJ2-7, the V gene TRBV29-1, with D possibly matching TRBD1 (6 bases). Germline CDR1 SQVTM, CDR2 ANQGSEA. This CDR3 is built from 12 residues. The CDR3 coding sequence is TGCAACGTACAGAGGGGGTCCTACGAGCAGTACTTC. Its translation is CNVQRGSYEQYF.

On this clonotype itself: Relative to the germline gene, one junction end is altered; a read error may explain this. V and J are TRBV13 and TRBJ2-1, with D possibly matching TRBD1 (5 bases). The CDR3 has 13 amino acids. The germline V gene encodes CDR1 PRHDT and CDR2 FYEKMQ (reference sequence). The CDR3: CASSPDRQNEQFF. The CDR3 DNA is TGTGCTAGCAGCCCCGACAGACAGAATGAGCAGTTCTTC.

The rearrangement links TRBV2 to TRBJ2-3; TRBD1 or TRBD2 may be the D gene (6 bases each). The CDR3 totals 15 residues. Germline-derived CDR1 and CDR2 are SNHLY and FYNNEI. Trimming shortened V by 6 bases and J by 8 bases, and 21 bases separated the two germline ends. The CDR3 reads CASSMMGGGGGTQYF. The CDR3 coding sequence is TGTGCCAGCAGCATGATGGGGGGCGGAGGGGGTACGCAGTATTTT.

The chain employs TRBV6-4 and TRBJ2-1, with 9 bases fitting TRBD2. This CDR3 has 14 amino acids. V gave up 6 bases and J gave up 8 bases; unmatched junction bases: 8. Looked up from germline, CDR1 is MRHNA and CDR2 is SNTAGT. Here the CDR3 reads CASSLRTSEHEQFF. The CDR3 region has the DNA TGTGCCAGCAGCCTACGGACTAGCGAACATGAGCAGTTCTTC.

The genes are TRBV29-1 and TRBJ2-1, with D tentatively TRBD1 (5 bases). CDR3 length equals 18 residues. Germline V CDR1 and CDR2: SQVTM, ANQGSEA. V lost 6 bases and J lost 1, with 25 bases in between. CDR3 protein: CSVCYRIPGFRSYNEQFF. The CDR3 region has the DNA TGCAGCGTCTGCTACCGAATCCCAGGGTTTAGGTCCTACAATGAGCAGTTCTTC.

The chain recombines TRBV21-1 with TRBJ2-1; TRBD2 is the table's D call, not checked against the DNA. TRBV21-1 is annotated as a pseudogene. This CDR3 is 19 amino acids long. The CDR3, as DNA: TGTGCCAGCATGGGCCCAGAAATAGCGGGAGGGCCTCAGAACAATGAGCAGTTCTTC. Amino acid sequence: CASMGPEIAGGPQNNEQFF.

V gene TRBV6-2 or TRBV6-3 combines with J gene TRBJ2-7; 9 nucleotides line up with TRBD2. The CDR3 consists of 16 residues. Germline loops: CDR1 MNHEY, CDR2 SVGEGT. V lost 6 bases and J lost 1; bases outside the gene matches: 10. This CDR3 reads CASSLAGSGISYEQYF. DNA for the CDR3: TGTGCCAGCAGCCTAGCGGGATCAGGAATTTCCTACGAGCAGTACTTC.

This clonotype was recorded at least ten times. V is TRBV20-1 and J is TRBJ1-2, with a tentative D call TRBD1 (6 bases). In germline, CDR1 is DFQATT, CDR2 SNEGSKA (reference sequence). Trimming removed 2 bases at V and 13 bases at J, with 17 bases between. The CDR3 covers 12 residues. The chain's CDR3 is CSARTGTRPLTF. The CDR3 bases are TGCAGTGCTAGAACAGGGACCCGCCCGCTCACCTTC.

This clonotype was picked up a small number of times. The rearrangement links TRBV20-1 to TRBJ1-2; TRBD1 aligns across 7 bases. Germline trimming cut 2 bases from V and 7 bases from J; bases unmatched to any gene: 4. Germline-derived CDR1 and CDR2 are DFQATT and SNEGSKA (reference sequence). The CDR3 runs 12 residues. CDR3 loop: CSARRQGGGYTF. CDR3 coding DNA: TGCAGTGCTAGACGACAGGGCGGTGGCTACACCTTC.

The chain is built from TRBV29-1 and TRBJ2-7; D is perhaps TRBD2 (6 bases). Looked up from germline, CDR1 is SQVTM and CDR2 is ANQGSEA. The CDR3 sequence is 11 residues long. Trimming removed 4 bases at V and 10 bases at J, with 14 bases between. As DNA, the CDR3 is TGCAGCGTTGGGGACGGGGGATTTCAGTACTTC. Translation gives CSVGDGGFQYF.

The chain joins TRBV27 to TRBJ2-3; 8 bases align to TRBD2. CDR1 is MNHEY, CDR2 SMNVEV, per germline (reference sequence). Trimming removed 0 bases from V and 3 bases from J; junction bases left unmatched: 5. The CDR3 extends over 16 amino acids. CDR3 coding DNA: TGTGCCAGCAGTTTATCCCACGGCGGGAGGACAGATACGCAGTATTTT. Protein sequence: CASSLSHGGRTDTQYF.

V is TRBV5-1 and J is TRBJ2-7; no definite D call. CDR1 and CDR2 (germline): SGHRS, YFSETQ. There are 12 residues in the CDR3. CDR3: CASRSRGYEQYF. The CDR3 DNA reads TGCGCTAGCCGATCTCGAGGCTACGAGCAGTACTTC.

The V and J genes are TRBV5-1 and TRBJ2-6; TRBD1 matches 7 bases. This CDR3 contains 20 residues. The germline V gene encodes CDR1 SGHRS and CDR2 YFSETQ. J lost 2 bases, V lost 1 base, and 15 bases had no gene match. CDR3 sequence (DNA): TGCGCCAGCAGCTTGACCCCCCCGAGACAGGGCCCGGCTGGGGCCAACGTCCTGACTTTC. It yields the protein CASSLTPPRQGPAGANVLTF.